Sequencing of this TCR beta chain was carried out in a study of regulatory T cells in long-lasting Graves disease. Study results and limitations: The study found TRBV28, TRBJ1-2 and TRBJ2-5 favored in persistent disease. Patients with persistent Graves' had lower TCR diversity than newly diagnosed patients.

Germline CDR1 and CDR2: KGHDR and SFDVKD. This CDR3 contains 15 residues. Trimming stripped 4 bases from V and 3 bases from J, with 12 bases between. Time point denoted: newly diagnosed GD, antithyroid drugs for less than 3 months. With RNA extracted from PBMCs as input, the TCR library was made. Comments on this clonotype: Its target is not known.

Library construction for TCR beta used iRepertoire HTBI primers and Arm-PCR of CDR3 regions. MiXCR was run by TCRdb on the multiplex PCR reads, yielding one entry per CDR3 protein. The sample consists of a few hundred thousand distinct CDR3 sequences, 15% to 20% of them appearing once. The same data also contributed to another study, on T cells in Graves' hyperthyroidism and ophthalmopathy.

The chain is built from TRBV24-1 and TRBJ2-4; D assignment may be TRBD1 or TRBD2 (5 bases each). Specimen: peripheral blood mononuclear cells (PBMCs), collected at new diagnosis, from a patient treated with antithyroid drugs. The clonotype comes from a young woman with Graves disease. The CDR3 bases are TGTGCCACCAGTGAGCCCCGGGACCACAAAAACATTCAGTACTTC. This codes for CATSEPRDHKNIQYF.